These 25 T cell receptor beta chains share one sample of origin, sequenced in a study of shared clonotypes between healthy human individuals. Assay: immunoSEQ multiplex PCR; the TCRdb copy retains only in-frame clones and omits some. This sample has 600,000 to 800,000 clones, with roughly 72% found just once. Material: memory CD4+ T cells sorted from blood. The subset denotes: CD45RA-negative fraction. Source of these receptors: a woman aged 25 to 45 in good health.

This rearrangement joins TRBV7-9 to TRBJ2-1; TRBD2 agrees at 10 bases. Germline V gene sequence: CDR1 SEHNR, CDR2 FQNEAQ (reference sequence). This CDR3 comprises 17 residues. The ends lost 5 bases at V and 1 base at J; junction bases unmatched: 8. CDR3 coding DNA: TGTGCCAGCAGCCACGGGAGCGGGAGGGGGTCCTACAATGAGCAGTTCTTC. Amino acids: CASSHGSGRGSYNEQFF.

The V and J genes are TRBV11-3 and TRBJ2-1; 8 positions match TRBD2. J was trimmed by 0 bases and V by 5 bases; bases with no gene match: 6. Germline V gene lookup returns CDR1 SGHNT and CDR2 YENEEA. The CDR3 consists of 16 residues. DNA for the CDR3: TGTGCCAGCAGCAATCAGCGGGGGTCCTCCTACAATGAGCAGTTCTTC. Translation gives CASSNQRGSSYNEQFF.

The V call is TRBV18, the J call TRBJ1-2; possibly TRBD1 for D (6 bases). Germline V CDR1 and CDR2: KGHSH, LQKENI. The CDR3 runs to 15 residues. The V gene lost 2 bases and the J gene lost 6 bases, with 16 bases spanning the gap. Here the CDR3 reads CASSPSVGAGDGYTF. For the CDR3, the DNA is TGTGCCAGCTCACCAAGCGTGGGGGCAGGGGATGGCTACACCTTC.

The chain uses TRBV5-5 and TRBJ1-1; no definite D call. Trimming removed 4 bases from V and 1 base from J, with 17 bases in between. The CDR3 spans 16 residues. The germline CDR1 and CDR2 sequences are SGHKS and YYEKEE (reference sequence). CDR3 nucleotide sequence: TGTGCCAGCAGCCTCTTTTATCCGGGCGGGAACACTGAAGCTTTCTTT. Protein: CASSLFYPGGNTEAFF.

CDR3 in amino acids: CASSMTGTNEKLFF. As DNA, the CDR3 is TGTGCCAGCAGCATGACAGGGACTAATGAAAAACTGTTTTTT. The J gene is TRBJ1-4, the V gene TRBV28, with 7 positions matching TRBD1. J was trimmed by 2 bases and V by 6 bases; bases with no gene match: 3. Germline CDR1 MDHEN, CDR2 SYDVKM. The CDR3 has 14 residues.

J is TRBJ1-5 and V is TRBV28; perhaps TRBD1 as D (6 bases). The CDR3 sequence is 15 residues long. With 6 bases removed from V and 4 bases from J, the gap between germline ends came to 16 bases. Germline V gene sequence: CDR1 MDHEN, CDR2 SYDVKM. The CDR3, as DNA: TGTGCCAGCAGCGACTACAGGGTTGAGAATCAGCCCCAGCATTTT. Amino acid sequence: CASSDYRVENQPQHF. Complete variable domain (other parts from reference TRBV28 and TRBJ1-5): DVKVTQSSRYLVKRTGEKVFLECVQDMDHENMFWYRQDPGLGLRLIYFSYDVKMKEKGDIPEGYSVSREKKERFSLILESASTNQTSMYLCASSDYRVENQPQHFGDGTRLSIL.

This chain uses TRBV7-8 with TRBJ2-1, with a weak D call TRBD2 (5 bases). Germline V gene lookup returns CDR1 SGHVS and CDR2 FQNEAQ. Between the trimmed V and J ends, which lost 6 bases and 0 bases, there was a span of 15 bases. The CDR3 loop spans 16 amino acids. Here the CDR3 DNA reads TGTGCCAGCAGTCCGGGGTCATGGAGCTCCTACAATGAGCAGTTCTTC. It specifies CASSPGSWSSYNEQFF.

The V call is TRBV27, the J call TRBJ1-2; maybe TRBD1 (6 bases). V lost 2 bases and J lost 4, with 11 bases in between. The CDR3 is made up of 14 amino acids. CDR1 and CDR2 from the germline V gene are MNHEY and SMNVEV (reference sequence). Here the CDR3 reads CASSLTGTSYGYTF. CDR3 sequence (DNA): TGTGCCAGCAGTTTAACCGGGACATCCTATGGCTACACCTTC.

The chain couples TRBV28 to TRBJ1-1; D is undetermined. The germline V gene has CDR1 MDHEN and CDR2 SYDVKM. The V end was cut by 5 bases, the J end by 0 bases, with 7 bases between. The CDR3 runs 13 residues. The CDR3 DNA is TGTGCCAGCAGTACCTCCGTGAACACTGAAGCTTTCTTT. Its translation: CASSTSVNTEAFF.

There are a few counts of this clone. The chain recombines TRBV5-1 with TRBJ2-1; 10 nucleotides match TRBD2. The CDR3 runs to 15 residues. V gave up 5 bases and J gave up 7 bases; unmatched junction bases: 9. Germline V CDR1 and CDR2: SGHRS, YFSETQ. The chain's CDR3 is CASRQSGRATNEQFF. The CDR3, as DNA: TGCGCCAGCAGACAGAGCGGGAGGGCGACGAATGAGCAGTTCTTC.

This clone turned up a few times. The V call is TRBV19, the J call TRBJ1-5; D unresolved. Trimming pared 5 bases from V and 6 bases from J, leaving 8 bases between. This CDR3 region has 12 residues. The V gene's germline CDR1 is LNHDA and CDR2 SQIVND (reference sequence). The CDR3 reads CASSHQLQPQHF. CDR3 DNA sequence: TGTGCCAGTAGTCATCAGCTTCAGCCCCAGCATTTT.

This clone is a singleton in its sample. The chain joins TRBV5-4 to TRBJ2-2, with 12 nucleotides matching TRBD2. The V gene's germline CDR1 is SGHNT and CDR2 YYREEE (reference sequence). The CDR3 runs to 16 residues. The J segment lost 2 bases and the V segment lost 4 bases, leaving 3 bases of the junction unmatched. For the CDR3, the DNA is TGTGCCAGCAGCCCAGGACTAGCGGGAAACACCGGGGAGCTGTTTTTT. Translating it yields CASSPGLAGNTGELFF.

The V call is TRBV7-9, the J call TRBJ2-7; D is uncertain. The CDR3 length is 15 residues. V lost 5 bases to trimming and J lost 2 bases, with 16 bases between them. Germline loops: CDR1 SEHNR, CDR2 FQNEAQ (reference sequence). This CDR3 reads CASSLTETIAYEQYF. CDR3 nucleotide sequence: TGTGCCAGCAGCCTCACCGAGACGATAGCCTACGAGCAGTACTTC.

The chain has TRBV5-6 and TRBJ2-2; 10 bases align to TRBD1. The ends lost 2 bases at V and 0 bases at J; junction bases unmatched: 1. The germline CDR1 and CDR2 sequences are SGHDT and YYEEEE. The CDR3 is 16 amino acids. The CDR3 sequence: CASSLGQGANTGELFF. The CDR3 nucleotides are TGTGCCAGCAGCTTAGGACAGGGGGCGAACACCGGGGAGCTGTTTTTT.

The chain recombines TRBV19 with TRBJ1-5, with unresolved D. Trimming shortened V by 6 bases and J by 3 bases, and 9 bases separated the two germline ends. Germline V gene lookup returns CDR1 LNHDA and CDR2 SQIVND (reference sequence). This CDR3 is built from 13 residues. The CDR3 sequence is CASSAGFNQPQHF. Here the CDR3 DNA reads TGTGCCAGTAGCGCCGGGTTCAATCAGCCCCAGCATTTT.

This clone showed up just once. The chain is built from TRBV18 and TRBJ2-5, with D possibly TRBD1 on 6 matching bases. This CDR3 has 13 residues. Germline V CDR1 and CDR2: KGHSH, LQKENI. Trimming cost V 6 bases and J 5 bases, with 13 bases left between them. The CDR3 nucleotides are TGTGCCAGCTCGACAGGAATTAGGGAGACCCAGTACTTC. Encoded protein: CASSTGIRETQYF.

This clone was counted a single time. The CDR3 region is CASSSNRGDEQYF. CDR3 nucleotide sequence: TGTGCCAGCAGTTCGAACAGGGGCGACGAGCAGTACTTC. The gene calls are TRBV28 and TRBJ2-7; 7 nucleotides align to TRBD1. Germline CDR1 reads MDHEN; CDR2 reads SYDVKM. The CDR3 runs 13 residues. Trimming at V came to 4 bases and at J to 5 bases, leaving 5 bases not matched to a gene.

This clone has a count of ten or more. The chain uses TRBV7-8 and TRBJ2-1, with 8 bases that match TRBD1. CDR3 length: 12 amino acids. Germline trimming cut 6 bases from V and 10 bases from J; bases unmatched to any gene: 5. In germline, CDR1 is SGHVS, CDR2 FQNEAQ. The CDR3 region has the DNA TGTGCCAGCAGTCGGACAGGGTCCGAGCAGTTCTTC. As protein: CASSRTGSEQFF.

The genes are TRBV7-2 and TRBJ1-2; 7 bases line up with TRBD1. V shed 1 base and J 6 bases; nucleotides not matched to a gene: 11. Germline V gene sequence: CDR1 SGHTA, CDR2 FQGNSA. The CDR3 consists of 16 residues. Here the CDR3 reads CASSLDGRGRRDGYTF. CDR3 in DNA: TGTGCCAGCAGCTTAGATGGGAGGGGGCGGAGGGATGGCTACACCTTC. The whole variable domain, filled in from reference TRBV7-2 and TRBJ1-2, reads GAGVSQSPSNKVTEKGKDVELRCDPISGHTALYWYRQSLGQGLEFLIYFQGNSAPDKSGLPSDRFSAERTGGSVSTLTIQRTQQEDSAVYLCASSLDGRGRRDGYTFGSGTRLTVV.

V is TRBV6-5 and J is TRBJ1-5; 7 bases are shared with TRBD1. CDR3 size: 13 residues. Per the germline V gene, CDR1 is MNHEY and CDR2 is SVGAGI. Germline trimming cut 6 bases from V and 6 bases from J; bases unmatched to any gene: 5. CDR3 loop: CASRPTGSQPQHF. The CDR3 DNA reads as TGTGCCAGCAGGCCGACAGGGAGTCAGCCCCAGCATTTT.

The chain recombines TRBV7-2 with TRBJ2-7; D may correspond to TRBD1 or TRBD2 (5 bases each). Trimming took off 2 bases at V and 7 bases at J, with 12 bases between the two ends. CDR1 is SGHTA, CDR2 FQGNSA, per germline. The CDR3 extends over 13 amino acids. CDR3 amino acids: CASSLMGVVEQYF. The CDR3 DNA reads TGTGCCAGCAGCTTAATGGGGGTGGTAGAGCAGTACTTC.

The V call is TRBV7-9, the J call TRBJ2-5; D is unresolved. The germline V gene encodes CDR1 SEHNR and CDR2 FQNEAQ (reference sequence). Trimming shortened V by 1 base and J by 3 bases, and 9 bases separated the two germline ends. CDR3 size: 14 residues. CDR3 sequence reads: CASSLGIPEETQYF. The CDR3 coding sequence is TGTGCCAGCAGCTTAGGAATTCCGGAAGAGACCCAGTACTTC.

This rearrangement joins TRBV10-2 to TRBJ1-2; tentatively, D is TRBD1 (5 bases). CDR1 and CDR2 from the germline V gene are WSHSY and SAAADI. This CDR3 comprises 14 residues. The V gene lost 4 bases and the J gene lost 0 bases, with 9 bases spanning the gap. CDR3 coding DNA: TGCGCCAGCAGTGGGGGGGAATCTAACTATGGCTACACCTTC. Its translation: CASSGGESNYGYTF.

The V gene is TRBV29-1, the J gene TRBJ1-1; possibly TRBD1 for D (5 bases). Deletions cut 0 bases from V and 1 base from J, with 12 bases between. The CDR3 is made up of 15 amino acids. Germline V gene data show CDR1 as SQVTM and CDR2 as ANQGSEA. The CDR3 reads CSVEDPAGTNTEAFF. The CDR3 region has the DNA TGCAGCGTTGAAGATCCTGCAGGGACGAACACTGAAGCTTTCTTT.

V gene TRBV19 combines with J gene TRBJ2-6; either TRBD1 or TRBD2 may fit D (5 bases each). This CDR3 has 15 amino acids. The V and J ends lost 3 bases and 2 bases respectively, with 8 bases between them. CDR1 and CDR2 from the germline V gene are LNHDA and SQIVND (reference sequence). CDR3 nucleotide sequence: TGTGCCAGTAGTATTTGGGGACCTGGGGCCAACGTCCTGACTTTC. Translating gives CASSIWGPGANVLTF.